The clone carrying this TCR beta chain was observed a few times. Other DNA sequences in the same sample also yield this CDR3. These data come from a study of sequential checkpoint blockade in melanoma. The treatment was: randomized to nivolumab then ipilimumab (arm A) or the reverse (arm B). DNA-damaging chemotherapy had not been given to any patient beforehand. TCRdb's copy holds only in-frame clones and misses some; the assay was immunoSEQ multiplex PCR. The sample has about 20,000 clones; 75% to 85% are singletons. V trimming: 8 bases; J trimming: 5 bases; junction bases outside the gene matches: 2. The germline gives CDR1 MNHEY, CDR2 SVGAGI. The CDR3 totals 11 residues.

This sequence joins TRBV6-5 and TRBJ2-5; 7 bases are shared with TRBD2. The input for sequencing was CD8+ T cells sorted from blood (inferred from file names), taken from a patient given nivolumab and ipilimumab in sequence. This clonotype was sampled from a human donor with melanoma. The CDR3, as DNA: TGTGCCAGCGAACTAGCGGAGACCCAGTACTTC. Encoded protein: CASELAETQYF.